This T cell receptor (beta chain) appears in the sequencing data of a study of T cells after yellow fever vaccination. Overall study context: SMART-Seq v4 Ultra Low Input handled preparation of low-cell-number fractions.

In making TCR cDNA, 5'RACE template switching added a universal primer site and UMIs to it. MiXCR was run by TCRdb on the 5' RACE reads, yielding one entry per CDR3 protein. In the table there are approximately 600,000 distinct CDR3 sequences, roughly an eighth of which are singletons. Study observations and caveats: From the bulk population, abundant clonotypes could contaminate and appear within FACS-sorted repertoires. Peaking faster, on day 5 versus 15, the secondary response was nonetheless weaker.

As regards this clonotype: Its antigen is unknown.

The length of the CDR3 is 16 residues. V lost 0 bases, J lost 5 bases, and 18 bases lay in between. CDR1 and CDR2 from the germline V gene are DFQATT and SNEGSKA (reference sequence). This receptor was taken from a man aged 25 to 45 who received the YFV17D yellow fever vaccine. This chain links TRBV20-1 with TRBJ2-3, with a weak D call TRBD2 (5 bases). The sample in question was PBMCs, obtained on the day of the yellow fever booster vaccination. The CDR3 bases are TGCAGTGCTAGAGAGTTGGACTTCTCCTGGGGAGATACGCAGTATTTT. This gives the protein CSARELDFSWGDTQYF.